These 10 T cell receptor beta chains share one sample of origin, sequenced in a study of cytotoxic CD8 clonotypes in ibrutinib-treated CLL. TCRdb's table, derived via immunoSEQ multiplex PCR, lists solely in-frame clones and lacks some. The sample lists more than 150,000 clones, over 60% occurring once. Specimen: PBMCs, collected after 24 months of ibrutinib treatment. These receptors all come from a human donor with chronic lymphocytic leukemia.

The V call is TRBV27, the J call TRBJ1-2; 7 nucleotides line up with TRBD1. CDR1 is MNHEY and CDR2 is SMNVEV in the germline V gene (reference sequence). The CDR3 spans 13 residues. The ends lost 6 bases at V and 8 bases at J; junction bases unmatched: 9. The DNA of the CDR3 is TGTGCCAGCAGAGGGGGCGGAATCGGGGGCTACACCTTC. It specifies CASRGGGIGGYTF.

This chain uses TRBV15 with TRBJ2-3, with 7 bases that match TRBD2. Per the germline V gene, CDR1 is LNHNV and CDR2 is YYDKDF (reference sequence). The CDR3 loop spans 14 amino acids. Trimming removed 5 bases from V and 3 bases from J; junction bases left unmatched: 5. This CDR3 reads CATSRGGVTDTQYF. CDR3 DNA: TGTGCCACCAGCCGCGGGGGAGTTACAGATACGCAGTATTTT.

V and J are TRBV6-5 and TRBJ2-1; 10 bases line up with TRBD2. The germline V gene encodes CDR1 MNHEY and CDR2 SVGAGI. The V gene end was trimmed by 5 bases and the J gene end by 1 base; junction bases not matched to a gene: 2. The CDR3 extends over 15 amino acids. CDR3 protein: CASSLSGRSYNEQFF. The CDR3 DNA follows: TGTGCCAGCAGTCTTAGCGGGAGGTCCTACAATGAGCAGTTCTTC.

This clone was seen a few times. This chain connects TRBV5-4 to TRBJ2-3; 9 bases match TRBD2. The junction had 1 base not matched to a gene; V was cut back by 0 bases and J by 11 bases. The CDR3 length is 12 residues. Germline V gives CDR1 SGHNT, CDR2 YYREEE (reference sequence). CDR3 DNA: TGTGCCAGCAGCTTGGGTAGCGGGAGGCAGTATTTT. Translating it yields CASSLGSGRQYF.

CDR3 protein: CASSRRPSYNEQFF. CDR3 nucleotide sequence: TGTGCCAGCAGCCGACGACCCTCCTACAATGAGCAGTTCTTC. The chain is built from TRBV5-6 and TRBJ2-1; no clear D. Trimming removed 4 bases from V and 0 bases from J, with 8 bases in between. The CDR3 spans 14 residues. Germline V CDR1 and CDR2: SGHDT, YYEEEE. The variable domain in full, completed from reference TRBV5-6 and TRBJ2-1, reads DAGVTQSPTHLIKTRGQQVTLRCSPKSGHDTVSWYQQALGQGPQFIFQYYEEEERQRGNFPDRFSGHQFPNYSSELNVNALLLGDSALYLCASSRRPSYNEQFFGPGTRLTVL.

The chain couples TRBV2 to TRBJ2-7; 8 bases are a match to TRBD1. CDR3 size: 14 residues. Germline-derived CDR1 and CDR2 are SNHLY and FYNNEI. J gave up 4 bases and V 2 bases, and 4 bases lay outside the gene matches. This CDR3 is CASSEQGARYEQYF. The CDR3 nucleotides are TGTGCCAGCAGTGAACAGGGGGCACGGTACGAGCAGTACTTC. The variable domain in full, completed from reference TRBV2 and TRBJ2-7, reads EPEVTQTPSHQVTQMGQEVILRCVPISNHLYFYWYRQILGQKVEFLVSFYNNEISEKSEIFDDQFSVERPDGSNFTLKIRSTKLEDSAMYFCASSEQGARYEQYFGPGTRLTVT.

This rearrangement joins TRBV11-2 to TRBJ2-2; D perhaps matches TRBD2 (6 bases). This CDR3 is 17 amino acids long. Trimming pared 2 bases from V and 3 bases from J, leaving 16 bases between. CDR1 is SGHAT and CDR2 is FQNNGV in the germline V gene. DNA for the CDR3: TGTGCCAGCAGCTTACCGACAAGCGGGTTCGACACCGGGGAGCTGTTTTTT. Translated: CASSLPTSGFDTGELFF.

This clone has a handful of counts. V usage is TRBV7-8 and J usage is TRBJ2-7, with 7 nucleotides matching TRBD2. Per the germline V gene, CDR1 is SGHVS and CDR2 is FQNEAQ. V shed 2 bases, J shed 0 bases, and the junction held 7 bases outside the gene matches. The CDR3 length is 16 residues. The CDR3 reads CASSLRSGTTSYEQYF. DNA for the CDR3: TGTGCCAGCAGCTTACGATCGGGGACTACCTCCTACGAGCAGTACTTC.

The table lists this clone with a count of one. V and J are TRBV18 and TRBJ2-1; D is unclear. Trimming took 3 bases from V and 2 from J, leaving 11 bases between them. The CDR3 sequence is 15 residues long. Germline CDR1 and CDR2: KGHSH and LQKENI. The CDR3 coding sequence is TGTGCCAGCTCACCCCGGGCTATGGCCTACAATGAGCAGTTCTTC. This encodes CASSPRAMAYNEQFF. Based on the CDR3 plus reference TRBV18 and TRBJ2-1, the full variable domain is NAGVMQNPRHLVRRRGQEARLRCSPMKGHSHVYWYRQLPEEGLKFMVYLQKENIIDESGMPKERFSAEFPKEGPSILRIQQVVRGDSAAYFCASSPRAMAYNEQFFGPGTRLTVL.

In the case of this clone: Other DNA sequences in the same sample also yield this CDR3. This chain joins TRBV27 and TRBJ1-3; no firm D call. Per germline, CDR1 MNHEY and CDR2 SMNVEV (reference sequence). The V end lost 1 base, the J end lost 0 bases, and 4 bases lay between the germline ends. The CDR3 runs 14 residues. The CDR3 loop reads CASSLYSSGNTIYF. The CDR3 DNA reads TGTGCCAGCAGTTTATACTCCTCTGGAAACACCATATATTTT.